This T cell receptor (beta chain) was sequenced during a study of T cell responses to AZD1222 COVID-19 vaccine. Whole-study findings and limits: Vaccination with two AZD1222 doses was followed by a rise in Spike-specific TCR breadth and depth. AZD1222 recipients seropositive at baseline numbered only six. Across the whole spike, CD4 TCRs peaked at regions 160-218 and 743-854.

Germline CDR1 SNHLY, CDR2 FYNNEI. V lost 8 bases and J lost 2, with 30 bases in between. The CDR3 has 20 amino acids. As to this clone: Its matching antigen is unknown.

Using immunoSEQ multiplex PCR, the repertoire was profiled, and TCRdb retains in-frame clones only, with some absent. The table shows about 160,000 clones, with about 90% occurring only once. The sequences come from peripheral blood, collected 28 days after the second AZD1222 dose. The clonotype was recovered from an adult who received the AZD1222 COVID-19 vaccine. The chain employs TRBV2 and TRBJ2-2, with D tentatively TRBD2 (6 bases). The CDR3 sequence is CASSSPGGVAEVYNTGELFF. The CDR3, as DNA: TGTGCCAGCTCCTCCCCCGGAGGGGTAGCGGAGGTTTACAACACCGGGGAGCTGTTTTTT. Full variable domain (remainder filled in from reference TRBV2 and TRBJ2-2): EPEVTQTPSHQVTQMGQEVILRCVPISNHLYFYWYRQILGQKVEFLVSFYNNEISEKSEIFDDQFSVERPDGSNFTLKIRSTKLEDSAMYFCASSSPGGVAEVYNTGELFFGEGSRLTVL.